The next 29 T cell receptor beta chains were all read from a single sample in a study of blood T cell repertoires in COVID-19 (dated by TCRdb to about 2020). Library preparation was by the immunoSEQ multiplex PCR assay. Imported from immuneACCESS, the table was reduced by TCRdb to in-frame sequences with V and J called. These copies leave out some clones; in studies compared against another copy, an unresolved V gene accounts for under half, and the cause of the remainder is not known. This sample is represented by about 210,000 clones; approximately 85% of them were singletons. The top ten clonotypes cover about 7.3% of the sample. Input material: peripheral blood. The receptors here all came from a woman between 50 and 59 years old with active or convalescent COVID-19.

V usage is TRBV5-6 and J usage is TRBJ1-1; possible D gene TRBD1, 5 bases. V lost 2 bases and J 1 base, leaving 6 bases between the germline ends. Germline values: CDR1 SGHDT, CDR2 YYEEEE. This CDR3 region has 13 residues. DNA for the CDR3: TGTGCCAGCAGCTTTGACAGGAACACTGAAGCTTTCTTT. It encodes CASSFDRNTEAFF.

V and J are TRBV18 and TRBJ1-6; D may be TRBD1 (6 bases). Per germline, CDR1 KGHSH and CDR2 LQKENI. Trimming left V 3 bases short and J 7 bases short, with 19 bases between. This CDR3 has 17 amino acids. The CDR3 DNA reads as TGTGCCAGCTCACCCCACCTCCTAGGGCAGGGGAATTCACCCCTCCACTTT. This encodes CASSPHLLGQGNSPLHF.

The V gene is TRBV6-6, the J gene TRBJ2-1; 7 positions agree with TRBD2. The germline V gene has CDR1 MNHNY and CDR2 SVGAGI (reference sequence). This CDR3 is 14 amino acids long. V dropped 0 bases and J dropped 8; count of bases not matched to a gene: 4. CDR3 in DNA: TGTGCCAGCAGTTACTCGAAGGCGGGAGATGAGCAGTTCTTC. It yields the protein CASSYSKAGDEQFF.

This clone was seen only a few times. V and J are TRBV9 and TRBJ2-2, with 9 bases lining up with TRBD1. This CDR3 has 15 amino acids. J lost 3 bases, V lost 4 bases, and 4 bases had no gene match. CDR1 SGDLS and CDR2 YYNGEE come from the germline V gene. CDR3 region: CASSPRTGDTGELFF. The CDR3 DNA follows: TGTGCCAGCAGCCCTCGGACAGGGGACACCGGGGAGCTGTTTTTT.

V gene TRBV9 combines with J gene TRBJ1-2, with no clear D. The V gene's germline CDR1 is SGDLS and CDR2 YYNGEE. There are 17 residues in the CDR3. The germline V and J ends were trimmed by 0 bases and 8 bases, with 23 bases remaining between them. The CDR3 region is CASSVGIVVEGVGGYTF. In nucleotides, the CDR3 is TGTGCCAGCAGCGTAGGGATAGTAGTCGAGGGAGTGGGAGGCTACACCTTC.

The rearrangement joins TRBV19 to TRBJ1-5, with 8 bases fitting TRBD1. The ends lost 7 bases at V and 7 bases at J; junction bases unmatched: 9. Germline lookup yields CDR1 LNHDA and CDR2 SQIVND (reference sequence). The CDR3 length is 14 residues. CDR3 in amino acids: CASTPAGGRQPQHF. The CDR3 DNA reads TGTGCCAGTACCCCGGCAGGGGGCAGACAGCCCCAGCATTTT.

The chain employs TRBV18 and TRBJ2-6; D not certain. Germline V gene data show CDR1 as KGHSH and CDR2 as LQKENI. This CDR3 spans 15 amino acids. V was pared by 4 bases and J by 2 bases, with 9 bases between. CDR3 coding DNA: TGTGCCAGCTCACGCCTGCGGCCTGGGGCCAACGTCCTGACTTTC. Translation gives CASSRLRPGANVLTF. Full variable domain (outside the CDR3, taken from reference TRBV18 and TRBJ2-6): NAGVMQNPRHLVRRRGQEARLRCSPMKGHSHVYWYRQLPEEGLKFMVYLQKENIIDESGMPKERFSAEFPKEGPSILRIQQVVRGDSAAYFCASSRLRPGANVLTFGAGSRLTVL.

The V call is TRBV28, the J call TRBJ2-3; tentative D call: TRBD2 (6 bases). V lost 10 bases and J lost 0, with 8 bases in between. The CDR3 runs to 12 residues. Germline V CDR1 and CDR2: MDHEN, SYDVKM. CDR3 in amino acids: CATGESTDTQYF. In DNA form, the CDR3 reads TGTGCCACGGGAGAAAGCACAGATACGCAGTATTTT.

V and J are TRBV6-5 and TRBJ1-5; TRBD1 is a possible D gene (5 bases). The germline CDR1 and CDR2 sequences are MNHEY and SVGAGI. The CDR3 spans 15 residues. The V gene lost 6 bases and the J gene lost 3 bases, with 15 bases spanning the gap. The CDR3 loop is CASRRRGGNNQPQHF. In DNA, the CDR3 is TGTGCCAGCAGAAGGAGGGGAGGGAACAATCAGCCCCAGCATTTT.

V is TRBV6-5 and J is TRBJ2-3, with D possibly matching TRBD1 (6 bases). The CDR3 is 15 residues long. Trimming took 10 bases from V and 0 from J, leaving 17 bases between them. In germline, CDR1 is MNHEY, CDR2 SVGAGI. Written as DNA, the CDR3 is TGTGCCACCCTTGTCAGGGGCGGAAGCACAGATACGCAGTATTTT. Translation gives CATLVRGGSTDTQYF.

This clone was observed a single time. The chain recombines TRBV11-2 with TRBJ1-5; no firm D call. Germline values: CDR1 SGHAT, CDR2 FQNNGV. The V and J ends lost 2 bases and 0 bases respectively, with 8 bases between them. The CDR3 totals 15 residues. The CDR3 DNA sequence: TGTGCCAGCAGCTTAACACGGGATAGCAATCAGCCCCAGCATTTT. This gives the protein CASSLTRDSNQPQHF.

The chain employs TRBV10-2 and TRBJ1-1; no clear D. The CDR3 extends over 11 amino acids. The germline V gene has CDR1 WSHSY and CDR2 SAAADI. The ends were cut back, 3 bases at V and 8 bases at J, with 7 bases in the middle. The CDR3 DNA sequence: TGCGCCAGCAGTGACCCAGGAGAAGCTTTCTTT. Translation gives CASSDPGEAFF.

The chain is built from TRBV19 and TRBJ2-1; 7 nucleotides line up with TRBD2. The ends lost 7 bases at V and 4 bases at J; junction bases unmatched: 4. CDR1 and CDR2 from the germline V gene are LNHDA and SQIVND (reference sequence). The CDR3 spans 13 residues. As DNA, the CDR3 is TGTGCCAGTACCCTAGCGGAGTACAATGAGCAGTTCTTC. It is translated as CASTLAEYNEQFF. The complete variable domain, with remaining parts taken from reference TRBV19 and TRBJ2-1, reads DGGITQSPKYLFRKEGQNVTLSCEQNLNHDAMYWYRQDPGQGLRLIYYSQIVNDFQKGDIAEGYSVSREKKESFPLTVTSAQKNPTAFYLCASTLAEYNEQFFGPGTRLTVL.

The chain uses TRBV5-4 and TRBJ2-5; 9 positions agree with TRBD2. Germline assignment: CDR1 SGHNT and CDR2 YYREEE (reference sequence). V lost 1 base, J lost 5 bases, and 9 bases stayed unmatched. The CDR3 spans 16 residues. CDR3 in DNA: TGTGCCAGCAGCTTGACGGCGGGAGGGGGCGGGGAGACCCAGTACTTC. Its translation is CASSLTAGGGGETQYF.

The chain links TRBV7-2 to TRBJ1-4, with 7 bases fitting TRBD1. This CDR3 comprises 15 residues. J gave up 8 bases and V 0 bases, and 6 bases lay outside the gene matches. Germline V lookup: CDR1 SGHTA, CDR2 FQGNSA. DNA of the CDR3: TGTGCCAGCAGCTTAGCGTCCAGGGGGAACGAAAAACTGTTTTTT. Its protein product is CASSLASRGNEKLFF.

This clone has more than one count but fewer than ten. This chain links TRBV7-2 with TRBJ2-1, with 14 bases that match TRBD2. Trimming removed 5 bases from V and 6 bases from J; junction bases left unmatched: 9. CDR1 and CDR2 (germline): SGHTA, FQGNSA. The CDR3 loop spans 17 amino acids. CDR3 loop: CASSPGGLAGVFNEQFF. CDR3 nucleotides: TGTGCCAGCAGCCCCGGGGGACTAGCGGGAGTGTTCAATGAGCAGTTCTTC.

The V call is TRBV21-1, the J call TRBJ2-7; the table's TRBD1 call for D was not verified on the DNA. TRBV21-1 is assigned pseudogene status. The CDR3 runs 14 residues. This CDR3 reads CASRSSWAGCEQYF. CDR3 nucleotides: TGTGCCAGCAGGAGCTCGTGGGCAGGGTGTGAGCAGTACTTC.

The chain has TRBV5-6 and TRBJ1-2; D is possibly TRBD1 (5 bases). Trimming cost V 3 bases and J 5 bases, with 14 bases left between them. CDR1 and CDR2 (germline): SGHDT, YYEEEE. This CDR3 region has 14 residues. CDR3 coding DNA: TGTGCCAGCAGCTCGCTATCCGGGGGTTATGGCTACACCTTC. Its translation is CASSSLSGGYGYTF.

This chain connects TRBV30 to TRBJ1-4, with a weak D call TRBD1 (5 bases). The CDR3 is 15 amino acids. With 5 bases removed from V and 5 bases from J, the gap between germline ends came to 18 bases. Germline loops: CDR1 GTSNPN, CDR2 SVGIG (reference sequence). CDR3 sequence (DNA): TGTGCCTGGTCGCGAGCAGGGCTGAGGAATGAAAAACTGTTTTTT. Translating it yields CAWSRAGLRNEKLFF.

Only one count was recorded for this clone. At the DNA level, this CDR3 is encoded by other sequences in the same sample as well. The genes are TRBV19 and TRBJ1-1, with 8 bases that match TRBD1. Germline CDR1 LNHDA, CDR2 SQIVND (reference sequence). V lost 2 bases to trimming and J lost 5 bases; unmatched junction nucleotides: 4. The CDR3 loop spans 14 amino acids. CDR3 in DNA: TGTGCCAGTAGTATACAGGGGGCGCGTACTGAAGCTTTCTTT. Protein sequence: CASSIQGARTEAFF.

The chain joins TRBV5-1 to TRBJ2-3, with TRBD2 identical over 7 bases. The ends lost 5 bases at V and 1 base at J; junction bases unmatched: 7. The CDR3 contains 15 residues. Per germline, CDR1 SGHRS and CDR2 YFSETQ. CDR3 DNA sequence: TGCGCCAGCAGGCGGGGCCTAGCGGGCACAGATACGCAGTATTTT. This codes for CASRRGLAGTDTQYF.

The rearrangement uses TRBV7-2 and TRBJ2-1; 11 positions agree with TRBD2. Germline V gene lookup returns CDR1 SGHTA and CDR2 FQGNSA. Unmatched junction bases numbered 8, after V lost 6 bases and J lost 7 bases. The CDR3 spans 15 residues. The CDR3 nucleotides read TGTGCCAGCAGGGAGCTAGCGGGAGGAGTTAATGAGCAGTTCTTC. Translating gives CASRELAGGVNEQFF.

The chain couples TRBV4-1 to TRBJ2-1; 9 bases match TRBD2. This CDR3 spans 15 amino acids. V gave up 3 bases and J gave up 3 bases; unmatched junction bases: 3. Germline V gene sequence: CDR1 MGHRA, CDR2 YSYEKL. The CDR3 here is CASSQREGGYNEQFF. The CDR3 DNA is TGCGCCAGCAGCCAGCGGGAGGGAGGCTACAATGAGCAGTTCTTC.

The rearrangement uses TRBV6-1 and TRBJ2-1; TRBD2 agrees at 12 bases. The CDR3 runs 16 residues. The junction had 8 bases not matched to a gene; V was cut back by 3 bases and J by 8 bases. CDR1 is MNHNS and CDR2 is SASEGT in the germline V gene. DNA for the CDR3: TGTGCCAGCAGTGATTACCCTAGCGGGGGGGCCTATGAGCAGTTCTTC. Translation gives CASSDYPSGGAYEQFF.

The chain employs TRBV6-5 and TRBJ2-7; the D is unclear. V lost 6 bases and J 4 bases, leaving 10 bases between the germline ends. Germline V gene data show CDR1 as MNHEY and CDR2 as SVGAGI. This CDR3 spans 12 amino acids. The CDR3, as DNA: TGTGCCAGCAGCCCAAGAGGTTACGAGCAGTACTTC. It codes for CASSPRGYEQYF.

The chain is built from TRBV2 and TRBJ2-2; 11 bases map to TRBD1. Germline CDR1 is SNHLY and CDR2 is FYNNEI. There are 18 residues in the CDR3. Trimming at V came to 7 bases and at J to 0 bases, leaving 10 bases not matched to a gene. The CDR3 loop reads CASNDNWTGGANTGELFF. CDR3 sequence (DNA): TGTGCCAGCAATGACAACTGGACAGGGGGCGCGAACACCGGGGAGCTGTTTTTT.

The DNA for the CDR3 is TGTGCCAGCAGCGTAGTTACAGGTCGAGAGGCTGAAGCTTTCTTT. The encoded protein is CASSVVTGREAEAFF. The rearrangement links TRBV9 to TRBJ1-1; the D gene is possibly TRBD1 (5 bases). The V end lost 0 bases, the J end lost 6 bases, and 15 bases lay between the germline ends. CDR1 is SGDLS, CDR2 YYNGEE, per germline. This CDR3 is built from 15 residues.

V gene TRBV11-3 combines with J gene TRBJ2-1; D is unresolved. The V gene's germline CDR1 is SGHNT and CDR2 YENEEA. Trimming removed 1 base from V and 5 bases from J, with 9 bases in between. The CDR3 loop spans 14 amino acids. CDR3 nucleotides: TGTGCCAGCAGCTTAGCCCGCGGTCACAATGAGCAGTTCTTC. Its protein is CASSLARGHNEQFF. Looking up the rest from reference TRBV11-3 and TRBJ2-1 gives the full variable domain: EAGVVQSPRYKIIEKKQPVAFWCNPISGHNTLYWYLQNLGQGPELLIRYENEEAVDDSQLPKDRFSAERLKGVDSTLKIQPAELGDSAVYLCASSLARGHNEQFFGPGTRLTVL.

The chain has TRBV29-1 and TRBJ2-3; D is undetermined. Germline V gene sequence: CDR1 SQVTM, CDR2 ANQGSEA. This CDR3 contains 14 residues. Trimming shortened V by 5 bases and J by 1 base, and 13 bases separated the two germline ends. The DNA of the CDR3 is TGCAGCGTTAAAGGGTCGCAGGGCACAGATACGCAGTATTTT. The encoded protein is CSVKGSQGTDTQYF.